This T cell receptor (beta chain) emerged from a study of cytomegalovirus exposure and HLA in healthy donors. Overall study: Later analysis reported that the 120 or so validation repertoires shared the platform of the roughly 680 first-cohort repertoires. Study observations and caveats: The study put 150 to 200 TCR beta chains on its list as cytomegalovirus-associated. The TCR clusters that emerged in the first cohort tended, a later analysis found, to co-occur in the approximately 110 validation repertoires. The majority of TCR sequences were rare, yet some public TCRs appeared in many donors.

CDR1 SGHVS and CDR2 FQNEAQ come from the germline V gene. The CDR3 spans 13 residues. The J segment lost 10 bases and the V segment lost 8 bases, leaving 12 bases of the junction unmatched. Profiling relied on immunoSEQ multiplex PCR, and the TCRdb table lists in-frame clones only, not all of them. The sample gives approximately 300,000 clones, just over 85% of which show up once; 0.75% to 0.85% is in the top ten. Regarding this clone: Antigen: not known.

V usage is TRBV7-8 and J usage is TRBJ2-5; 8 nucleotides match TRBD2. Sample: PBMCs. This clonotype originated in a young woman in good health and CMV-seronegative. This CDR3 is CASSPLREGDQYF. CDR3 in DNA: TGTGCCAGCTCCCCTCTCCGGGAGGGGGACCAGTACTTC.